The 22 T cell receptor beta chains below were found in one sample sequenced in a study of technical replicates of blood from a few donors. This table comes from immunoSEQ multiplex PCR, and its TCRdb copy is limited to in-frame clones, with some not included. The sample holds 85,000 to 100,000 clones, about 95% seen once. The sequenced material came from T cells isolated from PBMCs. These receptors all stem from a human donor in good health.

The rearrangement uses TRBV9 and TRBJ2-7; weak D call: TRBD1 (6 bases). The CDR3 has 16 residues. Trimming cost V 0 bases and J 5 bases, with 18 bases left between them. Germline V gives CDR1 SGDLS, CDR2 YYNGEE. DNA of the CDR3: TGTGCCAGCAGCGTAGAGCCCAGACAGGCCAGGGACGAGCAGTACTTC. This encodes CASSVEPRQARDEQYF.

J is TRBJ1-2 and V is TRBV7-9; D call uncertain. Looked up from germline, CDR1 is SEHNR and CDR2 is FQNEAQ (reference sequence). The ends were cut back, 2 bases at V and 5 bases at J, with 12 bases in the middle. This CDR3 spans 14 amino acids. The CDR3 loop is CASSLTSEVYGYTF. The CDR3 DNA sequence: TGTGCCAGCAGCTTAACATCCGAGGTATATGGCTACACCTTC.

This rearrangement joins TRBV11-3 to TRBJ1-2; the D gene is possibly TRBD1 (5 bases). Trimming took 5 bases from V and 8 from J, leaving 24 bases between them. Germline CDR1 is SGHNT and CDR2 is YENEEA. CDR3 length: 16 residues. CDR3 in amino acids: CASSGGFPRGSEGYTF. As DNA, the CDR3 is TGTGCCAGCAGCGGTGGGTTTCCGCGGGGGTCCGAGGGCTACACCTTC.

The chain joins TRBV28 to TRBJ2-7, with 8 bases lining up with TRBD1. The ends lost 5 bases at V and 0 bases at J; junction bases unmatched: 6. This CDR3 comprises 15 residues. Germline V gene lookup returns CDR1 MDHEN and CDR2 SYDVKM. The CDR3 loop reads CASSTQGADSYEQYF. As DNA, the CDR3 is TGTGCCAGCAGTACCCAGGGGGCGGACTCCTACGAGCAGTACTTC.

The V call is TRBV19, the J call TRBJ1-2; no definite D call. The CDR3 runs 11 residues. CDR1 is LNHDA, CDR2 SQIVND, per germline (reference sequence). Trimming cost V 11 bases and J 6 bases, with 13 bases left between them. DNA of the CDR3: TGTGCCGGCCGGTGGGAGGATGGCTACACCTTC. Encoded protein: CAGRWEDGYTF.

CDR3 bases: TGCGCCAGCAGCCAAGGTAGAGGACAGGGGAATTCCTACGAGCAGTACTTC. As protein: CASSQGRGQGNSYEQYF. The chain combines TRBV4-1 with TRBJ2-7; 9 positions match TRBD1. Trimming cost V 1 base and J 1 base; bases outside gene matches: 8. The CDR3 extends over 17 amino acids. Germline V gives CDR1 MGHRA, CDR2 YSYEKL.

This chain links TRBV6-5 with TRBJ2-5; a weak D match, TRBD1 (5 bases). This CDR3 has 11 residues. Germline V gene lookup returns CDR1 MNHEY and CDR2 SVGAGI. Trimming stripped 4 bases from V and 12 bases from J, with 12 bases between. CDR3 sequence: CASSFAAREYF. The CDR3 nucleotides read TGTGCCAGCAGTTTCGCCGCCAGGGAGTACTTC.

The gene calls are TRBV7-9 and TRBJ2-5; 10 bases agree with TRBD1. This CDR3 spans 14 amino acids. V gave up 5 bases and J gave up 2 bases; unmatched junction bases: 2. The germline CDR1 and CDR2 sequences are SEHNR and FQNEAQ (reference sequence). CDR3 protein: CASSVDRGQETQYF. As DNA, the CDR3 is TGTGCCAGCAGCGTGGACAGGGGGCAAGAGACCCAGTACTTC.

The V gene is TRBV29-1, the J gene TRBJ1-1, with D perhaps matching TRBD1 (5 bases). The V and J ends lost 6 bases and 0 bases respectively, with 11 bases between them. This CDR3 region has 13 residues. Germline CDR1 and CDR2: SQVTM and ANQGSEA. The CDR3 protein is CSVAGSLNTEAFF. CDR3 DNA sequence: TGCAGCGTCGCAGGGTCCTTGAACACTGAAGCTTTCTTT.

J is TRBJ1-5 and V is TRBV6-5, with a tentative D call TRBD1 (6 bases). This CDR3 has 15 amino acids. The V and J ends lost 1 base and 3 bases respectively, with 10 bases between them. CDR1 is MNHEY, CDR2 SVGAGI, per germline. DNA for the CDR3: TGTGCCAGCAGTTACTTTCCAGGGGACAATCAGCCCCAGCATTTT. Translated: CASSYFPGDNQPQHF.

This clone has only one observation. The chain couples TRBV29-1 to TRBJ1-2, with 10 bases that match TRBD1. The CDR3 runs to 17 residues. V lost 6 bases to trimming and J lost 6 bases; unmatched junction nucleotides: 19. Germline CDR1 and CDR2: SQVTM and ANQGSEA. The CDR3 sequence is CSVRGQGEKEARDGYTF. CDR3 in DNA: TGCAGCGTCCGAGGACAGGGGGAAAAAGAAGCTCGGGATGGCTACACCTTC.

This chain links TRBV2 with TRBJ2-1, with 15 nucleotides matching TRBD2. This CDR3 is built from 17 residues. The V and J ends lost 5 bases and 8 bases, in that order; junction bases with no gene match: 10. Germline loops: CDR1 SNHLY, CDR2 FYNNEI. CDR3 DNA sequence: TGTGCCAGCAGTAGACCCCGGACTAGCGGGAGGGCCGATGAGCAGTTCTTC. It yields the protein CASSRPRTSGRADEQFF. Based on the CDR3 plus reference TRBV2 and TRBJ2-1, the full variable domain is EPEVTQTPSHQVTQMGQEVILRCVPISNHLYFYWYRQILGQKVEFLVSFYNNEISEKSEIFDDQFSVERPDGSNFTLKIRSTKLEDSAMYFCASSRPRTSGRADEQFFGPGTRLTVL.

The chain employs TRBV11-3 and TRBJ2-1; 7 bases agree with TRBD1. The CDR3 is 13 amino acids. Germline CDR1 reads SGHNT; CDR2 reads YENEEA. Losses at the gene ends were 5 bases for V and 6 bases for J; bases not matched to a gene: 4. Written as DNA, the CDR3 is TGTGCCAGCAGCGGAACAGGGGTCAATGAGCAGTTCTTC. It codes for CASSGTGVNEQFF.

The table lists this clone with a count of one. The CDR3 sequence is CAIRPSGSQSYEQYF. Here the CDR3 DNA reads TGTGCCATCAGGCCGAGCGGGAGTCAATCCTACGAGCAGTACTTC. V and J are TRBV10-3 and TRBJ2-7; 8 positions agree with TRBD2. CDR1 and CDR2 from the germline V gene are ENHRY and SYGVKD. J gave up 1 base and V 6 bases, and 8 bases lay outside the gene matches. The CDR3 length is 15 residues.

The chain recombines TRBV19 with TRBJ2-1; 9 bases agree with TRBD2. The germline gives CDR1 LNHDA, CDR2 SQIVND (reference sequence). The CDR3 runs to 16 residues. V lost 1 base and J lost 10; bases outside the gene matches: 11. The DNA for the CDR3 is TGTGCCAGTAGTATAGTGAGTAGCGGGAGAAGGTACGAGCAGTTCTTC. Translated, it gives CASSIVSSGRRYEQFF. Drawing the rest from reference TRBV19 and TRBJ2-1, the complete variable domain is DGGITQSPKYLFRKEGQNVTLSCEQNLNHDAMYWYRQDPGQGLRLIYYSQIVNDFQKGDIAEGYSVSREKKESFPLTVTSAQKNPTAFYLCASSIVSSGRRYEQFFGPGTRLTVL.

The rearrangement links TRBV18 to TRBJ1-5; possibly TRBD1 for D (5 bases). The V gene lost 5 bases and the J gene lost 7 bases, with 15 bases spanning the gap. This CDR3 is built from 14 residues. Germline CDR1 is KGHSH and CDR2 is LQKENI. The DNA for the CDR3 is TGTGCCAGCTCAACAGCAGGGTTTCTCCAGCCCCAGCATTTT. Its translation is CASSTAGFLQPQHF.

The rearrangement uses TRBV4-1 and TRBJ1-1; D unresolved. CDR3 length: 16 amino acids. V lost 0 bases and J lost 4, with 15 bases in between. Germline CDR1 reads MGHRA; CDR2 reads YSYEKL. CDR3 region: CASSQDRRARSTEAFF. CDR3 bases: TGCGCCAGCAGCCAAGATCGGAGGGCCCGGAGCACTGAAGCTTTCTTT.

The chain is built from TRBV23-1 and TRBJ1-2, with D possibly matching TRBD1 (5 bases). TRBV23-1 is known as an ORF, though its function is uncertain. V was cut by 3 bases and J by 1 base, with 21 bases left in between. This CDR3 has 18 amino acids. The CDR3 sequence: CASSHRNRTLFVNYGYTF. CDR3 in DNA: TGCGCCAGCAGTCACCGAAACAGGACCCTATTTGTTAACTATGGCTACACCTTC.

The genes are TRBV29-1 and TRBJ2-2; D ambiguous. Germline CDR1 reads SQVTM; CDR2 reads ANQGSEA. This CDR3 contains 13 residues. The germline V and J ends were trimmed by 1 base and 0 bases, with 3 bases remaining between them. The DNA of the CDR3 is TGCAGCGTTGAAGTTACGAACACCGGGGAGCTGTTTTTT. As protein: CSVEVTNTGELFF.

J is TRBJ2-5 and V is TRBV10-2; D possibly corresponds to TRBD1 (7 bases). Germline loops: CDR1 WSHSY, CDR2 SAAADI. The V gene lost 3 bases and the J gene lost 5 bases, with 10 bases spanning the gap. The CDR3 loop spans 13 amino acids. CDR3: CASSEQGRETQYF. The CDR3 nucleotides are TGCGCCAGCAGTGAACAGGGGAGGGAGACCCAGTACTTC.

The DNA for the CDR3 is TGTGCCAGCAGCCTAGACAGGGAATATGGCTACACCTTC. This sequence encodes CASSLDREYGYTF. The chain is built from TRBV5-4 and TRBJ1-2; TRBD1 matches at 7 bases. With V trimmed by 4 bases and J by 5 bases, 5 bases remained unmatched. The CDR3 length is 13 residues. The germline V gene has CDR1 SGHNT and CDR2 YYREEE (reference sequence).

The chain carries TRBV7-9 and TRBJ2-3; D is perhaps TRBD2 (6 bases). The germline V gene encodes CDR1 SEHNR and CDR2 FQNEAQ (reference sequence). The CDR3 sequence is 17 residues long. The V and J ends lost 3 bases and 3 bases respectively, with 19 bases between them. CDR3 nucleotides: TGTGCCAGCAGCTTGGGGGACTCGTTCGTTGTTACAGATACGCAGTATTTT. Translation gives CASSLGDSFVVTDTQYF. The whole variable domain, remainder taken from reference TRBV7-9 and TRBJ2-3, is DTGVSQNPRHKITKRGQNVTFRCDPISEHNRLYWYRQTLGQGPEFLTYFQNEAQLEKSRLLSDRFSAERPKGSFSTLEIQRTEQGDSAMYLCASSLGDSFVVTDTQYFGPGTRLTVL.